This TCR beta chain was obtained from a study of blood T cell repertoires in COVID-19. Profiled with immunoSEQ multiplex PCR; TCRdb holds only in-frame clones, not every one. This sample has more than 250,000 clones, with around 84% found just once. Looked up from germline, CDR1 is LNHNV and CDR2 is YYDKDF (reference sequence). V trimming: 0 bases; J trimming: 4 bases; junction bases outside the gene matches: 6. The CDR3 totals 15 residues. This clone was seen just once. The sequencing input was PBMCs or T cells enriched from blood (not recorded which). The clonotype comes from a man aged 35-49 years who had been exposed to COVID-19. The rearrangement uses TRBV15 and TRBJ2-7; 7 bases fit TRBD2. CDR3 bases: TGTGCCACCAGCAGAGAACTAGCGCCAGAATACGAGCAGTACTTC. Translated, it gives CATSRELAPEYEQYF. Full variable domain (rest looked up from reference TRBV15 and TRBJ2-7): DAMVIQNPRYQVTQFGKPVTLSCSQTLNHNVMYWYQQKSSQAPKLLFHYYDKDFNNEADTPDNFQSRRPNTSFCFLDIRSPGLGDTAMYLCATSRELAPEYEQYFGPGTRLTVT.